This TCR beta chain was captured in a study of blood T cell repertoires in COVID-19. About the research overall: Both acute and convalescent COVID-19 samples were obtained from the United States, Italy and Spain.

Using immunoSEQ multiplex PCR, the repertoire was profiled, and TCRdb retains in-frame clones only, with some absent. The data show some 390,000 clones, around 89% seen once. Cohort assignment relied on participant-reported clinical history. This clone has more than one count but fewer than ten. The CDR3 loop spans 18 amino acids. CDR1 SEHNR and CDR2 FQNEAQ come from the germline V gene (reference sequence). V was shortened by 5 bases and J by 1 base, with 21 bases between the two germline ends. This TCR was recovered from a man aged 25-45 years who had recovered from COVID-19. The V gene is TRBV7-9, the J gene TRBJ1-3; weak D call: TRBD1 (6 bases). The sample was PBMCs or T cells enriched from blood (not recorded which). As DNA, the CDR3 is TGTGCCAGCAGCGCGGCGGGGGCAGGGGCTCTATCTGGAAACACCATATATTTT. This sequence encodes CASSAAGAGALSGNTIYF.